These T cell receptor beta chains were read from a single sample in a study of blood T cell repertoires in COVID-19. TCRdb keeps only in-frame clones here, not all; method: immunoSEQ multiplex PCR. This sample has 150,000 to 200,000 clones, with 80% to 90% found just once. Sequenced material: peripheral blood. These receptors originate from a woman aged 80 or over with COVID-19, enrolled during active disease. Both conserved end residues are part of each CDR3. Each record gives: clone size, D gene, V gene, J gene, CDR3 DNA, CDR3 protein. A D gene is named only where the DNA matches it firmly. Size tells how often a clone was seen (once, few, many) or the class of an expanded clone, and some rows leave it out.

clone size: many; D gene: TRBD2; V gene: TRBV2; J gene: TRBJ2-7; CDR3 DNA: TGTGCCAGCAGTGTTAGGACTAGCGCCGTTGAGGGCGAGCAGTACTTC; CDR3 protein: CASSVRTSAVEGEQYF
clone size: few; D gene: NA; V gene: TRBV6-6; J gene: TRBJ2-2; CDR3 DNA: TGTGCCAGCACCCAACAGGGCCTCGGGGAGCTGTTTTTT; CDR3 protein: CASTQQGLGELFF
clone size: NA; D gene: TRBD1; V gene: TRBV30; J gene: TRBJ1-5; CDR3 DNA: TGTGCCTGGAGTGTACATCAGGGGGCTTCTCAGCCCCAGCATTTT; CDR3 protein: CAWSVHQGASQPQHF
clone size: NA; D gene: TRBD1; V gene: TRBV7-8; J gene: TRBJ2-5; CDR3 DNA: TGTGCCAGCAGCCTACAGGGGGTCCAAGAGACCCAGTACTTC; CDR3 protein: CASSLQGVQETQYF
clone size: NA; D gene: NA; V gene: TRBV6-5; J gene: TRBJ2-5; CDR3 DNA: TGTGCCAGCAGTTCATACGGGAGAACCCAGTACTTC; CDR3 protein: CASSSYGRTQYF
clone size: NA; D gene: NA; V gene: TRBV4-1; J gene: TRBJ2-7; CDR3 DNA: TGCGCCAGCAGCACTCAGACGGGGTGGGGATCCTACGAGCAGTACTTC; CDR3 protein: CASSTQTGWGSYEQYF
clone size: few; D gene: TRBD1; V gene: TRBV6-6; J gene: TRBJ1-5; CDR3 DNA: TGTGCCAGCAGTTATCCTAAGGACAGGAATCAGCCCCAGCATTTT; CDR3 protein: CASSYPKDRNQPQHF
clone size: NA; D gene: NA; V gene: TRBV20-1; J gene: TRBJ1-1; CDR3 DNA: TGCAGTGCTGCTCGGGTGACTGAAGCTTTCTTT; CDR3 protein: CSAARVTEAFF
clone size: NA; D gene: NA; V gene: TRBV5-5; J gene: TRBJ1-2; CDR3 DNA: TGTGCCAGCACCACCCAGGGATTTTTTGGCTACACCTTC; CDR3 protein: CASTTQGFFGYTF
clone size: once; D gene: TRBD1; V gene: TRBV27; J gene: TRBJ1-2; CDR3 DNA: TGTGCCAGCAGTTTTTCTGACAGGGCAAGCTACACCTTC; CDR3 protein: CASSFSDRASYTF
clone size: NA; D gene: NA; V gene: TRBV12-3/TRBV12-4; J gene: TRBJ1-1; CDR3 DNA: TGTGCCAGCAGTTTGTTCGTCACTGAAGCTTTCTTT; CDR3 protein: CASSLFVTEAFF
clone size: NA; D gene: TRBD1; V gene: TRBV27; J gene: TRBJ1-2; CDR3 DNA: TGTGCCAGCAGAACCGACAGGGTGGCTAACTATGGCTACACCTTC; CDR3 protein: CASRTDRVANYGYTF
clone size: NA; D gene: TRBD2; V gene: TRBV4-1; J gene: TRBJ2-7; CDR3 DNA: TGCGCCAGCAGCCAAGTTAGCGGGATTTTGGCCTACGAGCAGTACTTC; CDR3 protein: CASSQVSGILAYEQYF
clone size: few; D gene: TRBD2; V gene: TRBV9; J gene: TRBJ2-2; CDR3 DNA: TGTGCCAGCAGCGCCGACGGGACTAGCGGGAGATTCACCGGGGAGCTGTTTTTT; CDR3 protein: CASSADGTSGRFTGELFF
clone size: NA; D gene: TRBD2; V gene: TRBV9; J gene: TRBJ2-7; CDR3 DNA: TGTGCCAGCAGCGTAGACCCCACTAGCGGGATTCTGTACGAGCAGTACTTC; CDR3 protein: CASSVDPTSGILYEQYF
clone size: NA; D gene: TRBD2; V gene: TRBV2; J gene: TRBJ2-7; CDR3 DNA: TGTGCCAGCAGGTCGGGGGGAGCATACGAGCAGTACTTC; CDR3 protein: CASRSGGAYEQYF
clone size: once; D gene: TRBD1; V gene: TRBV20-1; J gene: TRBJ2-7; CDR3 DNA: TGCAGTGCCCAGAGGGGGCTCGAGCAGTACTTC; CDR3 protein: CSAQRGLEQYF
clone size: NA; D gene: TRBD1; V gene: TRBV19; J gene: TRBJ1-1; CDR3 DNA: TGTGCCAGCCACAGGGGGCGGTCAATGAACACTGAAGCTTTCTTT; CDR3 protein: CASHRGRSMNTEAFF
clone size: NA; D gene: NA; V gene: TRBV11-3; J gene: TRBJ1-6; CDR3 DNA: TGTGCCAGCAGCGACACGCATGACTCACCCCTCCACTTT; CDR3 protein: CASSDTHDSPLHF
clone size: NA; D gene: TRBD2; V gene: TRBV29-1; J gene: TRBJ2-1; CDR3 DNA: TGCAGCGTTGATCTCCTGGGACTAGCTGCCCTACGCTCCTACAATGAGCAGTTCTTC; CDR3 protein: CSVDLLGLAALRSYNEQFF
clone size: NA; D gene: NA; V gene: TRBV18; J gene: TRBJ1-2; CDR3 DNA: TGTGCCAGCTCACCGCAGGGTGAAACTACTTACTTC; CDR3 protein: CASSPQGETTYF
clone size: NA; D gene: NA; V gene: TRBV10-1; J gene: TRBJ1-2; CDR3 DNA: TGCGCCAGCAGTCGCAACCGGGGGGAAGGCTACACCTTC; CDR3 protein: CASSRNRGEGYTF
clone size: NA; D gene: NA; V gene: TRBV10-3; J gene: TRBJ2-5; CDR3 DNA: TGTGCCATCAGTGTACAGGGTGATGGAGAGACCCAGTACTTC; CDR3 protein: CAISVQGDGETQYF
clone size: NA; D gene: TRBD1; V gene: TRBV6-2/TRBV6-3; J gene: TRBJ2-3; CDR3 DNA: TGTGCCAGCAGTACTGGGACAGATCTCACAGATACGCAGTATTTT; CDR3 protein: CASSTGTDLTDTQYF
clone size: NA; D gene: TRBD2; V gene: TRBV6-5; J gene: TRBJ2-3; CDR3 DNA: TGTGCCAGCAGTTCCGGACTAGTCTCAGATACGCAGTATTTT; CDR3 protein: CASSSGLVSDTQYF
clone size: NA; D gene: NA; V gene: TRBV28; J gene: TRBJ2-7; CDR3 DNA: TGTGCCAGCAGTCAATCACAGGGTAACTACGAGCAGTACTTC; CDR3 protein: CASSQSQGNYEQYF
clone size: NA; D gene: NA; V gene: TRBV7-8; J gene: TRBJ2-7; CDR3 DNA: TGTGCCAGCAGCTTTCGTGCCAAGCCCTACGAGCAGTACTTC; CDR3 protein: CASSFRAKPYEQYF
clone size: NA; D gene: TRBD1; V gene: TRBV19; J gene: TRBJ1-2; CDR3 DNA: TGTGCCAGTAGAAATGACAGGGACGTCTATGGCTACACCTTC; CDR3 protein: CASRNDRDVYGYTF
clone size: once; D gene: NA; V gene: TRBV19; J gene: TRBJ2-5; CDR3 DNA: TGTGCCAGTAGTATAGTCGGGGGTCGACATGGGGGTGAACAAGAGACCCAGTACTTC; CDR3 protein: CASSIVGGRHGGEQETQYF
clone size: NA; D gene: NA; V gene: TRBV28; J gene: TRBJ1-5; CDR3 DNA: TGTGCCAGCATGGCGGGGTTTCAGCCCCAGCATTTT; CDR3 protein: CASMAGFQPQHF
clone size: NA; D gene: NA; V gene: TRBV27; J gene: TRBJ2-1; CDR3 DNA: TGTGCCAGCCCTTCCGGTCTCCTTAAGGAGCAGTTCTTC; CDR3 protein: CASPSGLLKEQFF
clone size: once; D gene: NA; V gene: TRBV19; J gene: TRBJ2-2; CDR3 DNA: TGTGCCAGTAGTTGGAGGGGGCGAGGTAGGACCGGGGAGCTGTTTTTT; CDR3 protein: CASSWRGRGRTGELFF
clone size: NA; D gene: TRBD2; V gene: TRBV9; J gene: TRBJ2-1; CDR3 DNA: TGTGCCAGCAGCGCTTGGCGGGGGGCCTCCTACAATGAGCAGTTCTTC; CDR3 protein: CASSAWRGASYNEQFF
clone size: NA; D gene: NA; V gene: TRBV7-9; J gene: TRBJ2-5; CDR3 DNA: TGTGCCAGCAGCTTAGGAGTCCAAGAGACCCAGTACTTC; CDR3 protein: CASSLGVQETQYF
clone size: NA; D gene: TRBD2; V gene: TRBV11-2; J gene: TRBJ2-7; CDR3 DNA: TGTGCCAGCAGCTGGACTAGCGGGAGGTACGAGCAGTACTTC; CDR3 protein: CASSWTSGRYEQYF
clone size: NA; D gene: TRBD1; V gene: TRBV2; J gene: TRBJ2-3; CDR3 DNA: TGTGCCAGCAGTACGACAGGGGGCACAGATACGCAGTATTTT; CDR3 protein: CASSTTGGTDTQYF
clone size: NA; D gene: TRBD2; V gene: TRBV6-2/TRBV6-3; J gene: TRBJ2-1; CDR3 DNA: TGTGCCAGCAGCCTTCTAGCGGGGGGGACGGGTGAGCAGTTCTTC; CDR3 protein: CASSLLAGGTGEQFF
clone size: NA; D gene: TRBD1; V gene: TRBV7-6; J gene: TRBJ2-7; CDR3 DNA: TGTGCCAGCAGCCCCCGACAGGGGAGCGAGCAGTACTTC; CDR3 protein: CASSPRQGSEQYF
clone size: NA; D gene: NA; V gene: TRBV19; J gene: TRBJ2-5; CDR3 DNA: TGTGCCAGTAGTAATACAGGGCTAGAGACCCAGTACTTC; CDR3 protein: CASSNTGLETQYF
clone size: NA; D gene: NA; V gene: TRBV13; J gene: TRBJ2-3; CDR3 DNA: TGTGCCAGCAGCTTAGGACAGGGTTACACAGATACGCAGTATTTT; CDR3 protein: CASSLGQGYTDTQYF
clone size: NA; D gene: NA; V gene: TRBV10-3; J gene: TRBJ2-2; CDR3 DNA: TGTGCCATCAGTTTGACAGTCCCGAACACCGGGGAGCTGTTTTTT; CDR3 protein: CAISLTVPNTGELFF
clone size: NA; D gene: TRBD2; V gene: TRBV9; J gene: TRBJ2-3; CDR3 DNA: TGTGCCAGCAGCGCCCGGACTAGCGGGGGACTAATCACAGATACGCAGTATTTT; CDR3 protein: CASSARTSGGLITDTQYF
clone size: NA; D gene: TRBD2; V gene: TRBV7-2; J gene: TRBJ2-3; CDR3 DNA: TGTGCCAGCAGCCCACGGACTAGCGGGGGGGCCCCAGATACGCAGTATTTT; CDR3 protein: CASSPRTSGGAPDTQYF
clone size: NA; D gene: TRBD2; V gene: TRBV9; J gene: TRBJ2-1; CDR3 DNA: TGTGCCAGCAGCAGCTACTCGCGGGGGAGCTCCTACAATGAGCAGTTCTTC; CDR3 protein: CASSSYSRGSSYNEQFF
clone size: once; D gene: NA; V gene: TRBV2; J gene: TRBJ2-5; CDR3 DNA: TGTGCCAGCAGTTACATAACCCAGGGGCAGGGAAAAGAGACCCAGTACTTC; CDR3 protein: CASSYITQGQGKETQYF
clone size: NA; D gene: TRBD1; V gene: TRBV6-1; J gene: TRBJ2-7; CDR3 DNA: TGTGCCAGCAGTGAAGGAACAGGGGGGTTTGAGCAGTACTTC; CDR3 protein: CASSEGTGGFEQYF
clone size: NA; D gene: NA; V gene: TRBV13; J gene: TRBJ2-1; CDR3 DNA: TGTGCCAGCAGCTTAGTAGCTCCTGAGCAGTTCTTC; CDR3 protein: CASSLVAPEQFF
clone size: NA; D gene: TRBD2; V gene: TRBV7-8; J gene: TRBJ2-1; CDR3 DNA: TGTGCCAGCAGCCCAAAAGTAGGACTAGCGGAGTACAATGAGCAGTTCTTC; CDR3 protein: CASSPKVGLAEYNEQFF
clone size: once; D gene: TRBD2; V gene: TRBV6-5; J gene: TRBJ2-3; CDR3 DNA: TGTGCCAGCAGTTGCCTAGCGGGGGGCTGCACAGATACGCAGTATTTT; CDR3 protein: CASSCLAGGCTDTQYF
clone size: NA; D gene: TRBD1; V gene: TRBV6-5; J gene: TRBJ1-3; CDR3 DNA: TGTGCCAGCCACCCCCGGCAGGGGGCTGGAAACACCATATATTTT; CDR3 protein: CASHPRQGAGNTIYF
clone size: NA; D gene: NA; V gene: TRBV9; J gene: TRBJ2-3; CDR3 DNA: TGTGCCAGCAGCGTAGCTCGGACATCCACCACAGATACGCAGTATTTT; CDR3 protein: CASSVARTSTTDTQYF